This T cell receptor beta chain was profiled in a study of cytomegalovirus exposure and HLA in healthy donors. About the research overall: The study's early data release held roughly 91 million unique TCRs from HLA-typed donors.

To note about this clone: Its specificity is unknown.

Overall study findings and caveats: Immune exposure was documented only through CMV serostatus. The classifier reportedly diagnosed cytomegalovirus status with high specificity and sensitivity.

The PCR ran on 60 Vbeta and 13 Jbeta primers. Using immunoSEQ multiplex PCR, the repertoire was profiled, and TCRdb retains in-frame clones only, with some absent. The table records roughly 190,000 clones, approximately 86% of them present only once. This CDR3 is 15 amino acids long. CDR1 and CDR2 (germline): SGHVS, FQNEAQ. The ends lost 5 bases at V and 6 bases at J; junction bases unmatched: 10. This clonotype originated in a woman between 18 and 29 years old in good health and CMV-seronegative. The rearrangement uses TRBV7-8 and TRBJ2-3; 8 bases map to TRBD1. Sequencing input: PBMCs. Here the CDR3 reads CASSARTGKYDTQYF. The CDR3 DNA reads TGTGCCAGCAGCGCCCGGACAGGGAAATATGATACGCAGTATTTT.